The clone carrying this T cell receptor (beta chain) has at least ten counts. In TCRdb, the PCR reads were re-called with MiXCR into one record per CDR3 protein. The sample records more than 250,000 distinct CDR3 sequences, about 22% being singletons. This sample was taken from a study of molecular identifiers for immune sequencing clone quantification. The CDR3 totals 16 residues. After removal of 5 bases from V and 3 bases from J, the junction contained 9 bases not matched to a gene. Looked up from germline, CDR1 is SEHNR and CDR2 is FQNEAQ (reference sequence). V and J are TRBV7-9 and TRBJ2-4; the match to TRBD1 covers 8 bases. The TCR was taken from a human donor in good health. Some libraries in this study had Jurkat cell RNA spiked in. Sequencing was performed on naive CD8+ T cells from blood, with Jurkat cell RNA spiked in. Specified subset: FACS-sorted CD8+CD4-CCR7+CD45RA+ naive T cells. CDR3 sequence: CASSPQGANGKNIQYF. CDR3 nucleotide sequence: TGTGCCAGCAGCCCCCAGGGGGCGAACGGCAAAAACATTCAGTACTTC.